Only a few counts were recorded for the clone carrying this TCR beta chain. Antigen unknown. The sample carries other DNA sequences with the same CDR3. Germline-derived CDR1 and CDR2 are GTSNPN and SVGIG (reference sequence). With 0 bases removed from V and 5 bases from J, the gap between germline ends came to 7 bases. The CDR3 extends over 12 amino acids. TCRB transcripts that were expressed got sequenced, as all of the isolated RNA had been reverse transcribed. Sequenced by immunoSEQ multiplex PCR; TCRdb stores in-frame clones only, minus some. The table shows 150,000 to 200,000 clones, with over 7.5% occurring only once. The data were taken from a study of beta chain features in type 1 diabetes. Whole-study findings and limits: The study found moderately but significantly shorter TCRB CDR3s in all four CD4+ subsets of Type 1 diabetes patients.

The receptor comes from a woman younger than 30 in good health. The rearrangement uses TRBV30 and TRBJ2-5; D may be TRBD2 (6 bases). Sequencing used central memory CD4+ T cells from blood. The CDR3 protein is CAWSVGGETQYF. The DNA of the CDR3 is TGTGCCTGGAGTGTAGGAGGGGAGACCCAGTACTTC.